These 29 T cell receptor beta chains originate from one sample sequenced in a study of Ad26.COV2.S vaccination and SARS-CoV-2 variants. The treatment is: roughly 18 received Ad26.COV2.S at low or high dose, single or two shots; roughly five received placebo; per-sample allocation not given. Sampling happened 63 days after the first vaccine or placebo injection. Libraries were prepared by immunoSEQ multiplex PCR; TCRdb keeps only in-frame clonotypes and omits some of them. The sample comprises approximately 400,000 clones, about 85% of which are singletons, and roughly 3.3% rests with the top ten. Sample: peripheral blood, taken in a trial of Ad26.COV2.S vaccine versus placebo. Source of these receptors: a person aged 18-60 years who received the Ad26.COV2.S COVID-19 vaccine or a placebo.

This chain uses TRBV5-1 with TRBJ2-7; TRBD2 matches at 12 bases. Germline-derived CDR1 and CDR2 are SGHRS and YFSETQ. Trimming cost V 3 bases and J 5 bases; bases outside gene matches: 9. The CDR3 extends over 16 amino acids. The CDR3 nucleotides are TGCGCCAGCAGCTCACTGACTAGCGGGAGTTTTGACGAGCAGTACTTC. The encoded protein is CASSSLTSGSFDEQYF.

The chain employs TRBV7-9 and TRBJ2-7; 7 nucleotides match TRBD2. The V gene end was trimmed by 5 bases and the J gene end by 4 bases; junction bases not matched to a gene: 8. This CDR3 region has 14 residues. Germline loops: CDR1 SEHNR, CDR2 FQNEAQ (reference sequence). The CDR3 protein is CASSPLWREYEQYF. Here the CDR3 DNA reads TGTGCCAGCAGCCCCCTCTGGCGGGAGTACGAGCAGTACTTC.

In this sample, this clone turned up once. For the CDR3, the DNA is TGTGCCAGCAGCTTATTAATACTAGCGGGGGCCTACGAGCAGTACTTC. The encoded protein is CASSLLILAGAYEQYF. The chain is built from TRBV11-2 and TRBJ2-7; 11 bases align to TRBD2. Germline lookup yields CDR1 SGHAT and CDR2 FQNNGV. V dropped 2 bases and J dropped 2; count of bases not matched to a gene: 5. CDR3 length: 16 residues.

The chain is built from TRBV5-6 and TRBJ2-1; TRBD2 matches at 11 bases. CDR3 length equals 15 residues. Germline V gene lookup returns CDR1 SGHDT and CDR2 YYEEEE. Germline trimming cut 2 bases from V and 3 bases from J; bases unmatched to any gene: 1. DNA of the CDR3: TGTGCCAGCAGCTTTAGCGGGGGGGGCTACAATGAGCAGTTCTTC. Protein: CASSFSGGGYNEQFF.

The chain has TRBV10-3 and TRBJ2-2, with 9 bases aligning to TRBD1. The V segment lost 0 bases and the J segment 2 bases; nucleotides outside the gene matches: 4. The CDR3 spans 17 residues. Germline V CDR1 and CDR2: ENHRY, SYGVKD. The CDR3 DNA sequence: TGTGCCATCAGTGAGTCGACAGGGGGTAGAAACACCGGGGAGCTGTTTTTT. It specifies CAISESTGGRNTGELFF.

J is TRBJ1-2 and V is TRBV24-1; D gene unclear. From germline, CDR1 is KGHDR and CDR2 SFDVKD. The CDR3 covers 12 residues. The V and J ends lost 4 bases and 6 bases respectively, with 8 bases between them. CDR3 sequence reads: CATSDPRHGYTF. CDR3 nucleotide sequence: TGTGCCACCAGTGACCCCCGTCATGGCTACACCTTC.

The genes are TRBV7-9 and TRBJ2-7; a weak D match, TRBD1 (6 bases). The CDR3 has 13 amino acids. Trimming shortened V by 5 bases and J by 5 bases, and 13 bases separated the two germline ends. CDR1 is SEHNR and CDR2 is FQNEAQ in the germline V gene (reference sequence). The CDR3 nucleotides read TGTGCCAGCAGCCCGTCAGGGGAGCACGAGCAGTACTTC. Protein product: CASSPSGEHEQYF. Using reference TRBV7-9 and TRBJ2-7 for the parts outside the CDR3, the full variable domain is DTGVSQNPRHKITKRGQNVTFRCDPISEHNRLYWYRQTLGQGPEFLTYFQNEAQLEKSRLLSDRFSAERPKGSFSTLEIQRTEQGDSAMYLCASSPSGEHEQYFGPGTRLTVT.

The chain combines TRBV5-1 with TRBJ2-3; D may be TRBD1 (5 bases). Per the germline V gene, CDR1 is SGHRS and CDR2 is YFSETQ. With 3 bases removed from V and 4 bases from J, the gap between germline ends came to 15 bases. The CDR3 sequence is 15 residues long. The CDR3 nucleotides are TGCGCCAGCAGCTCCGGCGGCACAGGACCAGATACGCAGTATTTT. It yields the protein CASSSGGTGPDTQYF.

The CDR3 reads CASSQVRGTSYNEQFF. The CDR3 bases are TGTGCCAGCAGTCAAGTCAGGGGGACCAGCTACAATGAGCAGTTCTTC. The V call is TRBV27, the J call TRBJ2-1; 7 bases match TRBD1. Germline V gives CDR1 MNHEY, CDR2 SMNVEV (reference sequence). Unmatched junction bases numbered 10, after V lost 5 bases and J lost 3 bases. The CDR3 runs 16 residues.

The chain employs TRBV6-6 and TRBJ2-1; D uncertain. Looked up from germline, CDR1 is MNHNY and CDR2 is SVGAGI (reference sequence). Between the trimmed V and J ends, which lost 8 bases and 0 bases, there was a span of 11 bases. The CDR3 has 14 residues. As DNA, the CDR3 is TGTGCCAGCCTAGGGTGGGACTCCTACAATGAGCAGTTCTTC. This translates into CASLGWDSYNEQFF.

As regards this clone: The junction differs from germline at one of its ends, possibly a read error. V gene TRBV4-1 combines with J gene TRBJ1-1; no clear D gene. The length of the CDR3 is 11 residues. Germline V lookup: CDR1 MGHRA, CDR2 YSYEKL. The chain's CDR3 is CASSQGSRSSF. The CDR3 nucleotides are TGCGCCAGCAGCCAAGGGTCCCGTTCCTCTTTT.

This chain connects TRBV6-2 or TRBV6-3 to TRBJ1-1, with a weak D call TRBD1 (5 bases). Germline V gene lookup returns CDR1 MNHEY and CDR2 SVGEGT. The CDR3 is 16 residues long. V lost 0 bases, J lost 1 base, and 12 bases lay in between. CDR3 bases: TGTGCCAGCAGTTACTCGAATAGACAGCAGAACACTGAAGCTTTCTTT. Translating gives CASSYSNRQQNTEAFF.

The CDR3 DNA reads TGTGCCAGTAGTCCCAGGGTGCCGACCTACGAGCAGTACTTC. It translates to CASSPRVPTYEQYF. The rearrangement uses TRBV19 and TRBJ2-7; tentatively, D is TRBD1 (5 bases). This CDR3 contains 14 residues. V was cut by 5 bases and J by 2 bases, with 13 bases left in between. Looked up from germline, CDR1 is LNHDA and CDR2 is SQIVND (reference sequence).

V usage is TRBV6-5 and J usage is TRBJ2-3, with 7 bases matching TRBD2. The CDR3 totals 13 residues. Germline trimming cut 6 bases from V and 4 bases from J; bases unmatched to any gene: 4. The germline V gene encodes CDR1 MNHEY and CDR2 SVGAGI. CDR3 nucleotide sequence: TGTGCCAGCAGCCCCGGGGGGTCAGATACGCAGTATTTT. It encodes CASSPGGSDTQYF.

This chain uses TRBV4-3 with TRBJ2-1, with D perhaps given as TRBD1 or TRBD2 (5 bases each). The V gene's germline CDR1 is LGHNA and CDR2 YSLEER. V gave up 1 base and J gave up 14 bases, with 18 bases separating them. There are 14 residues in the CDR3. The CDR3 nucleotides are TGCGCCAGCAGCCAAGGTCATGGGGGTTTGGGGGAGTTCTTC. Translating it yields CASSQGHGGLGEFF.

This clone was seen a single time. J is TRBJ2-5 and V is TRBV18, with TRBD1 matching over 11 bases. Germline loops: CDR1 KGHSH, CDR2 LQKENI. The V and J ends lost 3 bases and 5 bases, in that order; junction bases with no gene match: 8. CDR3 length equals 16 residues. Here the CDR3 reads CASSPIGTGGQETQYF. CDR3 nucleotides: TGTGCCAGCTCACCGATCGGGACAGGGGGTCAGGAGACCCAGTACTTC.

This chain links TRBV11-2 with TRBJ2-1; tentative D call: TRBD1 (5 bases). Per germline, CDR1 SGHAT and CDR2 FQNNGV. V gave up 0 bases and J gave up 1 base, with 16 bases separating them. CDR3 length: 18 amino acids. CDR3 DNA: TGTGCCAGCAGCTTAGAGACAACCAGGGTGCTATCCTACAATGAGCAGTTCTTC. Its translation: CASSLETTRVLSYNEQFF. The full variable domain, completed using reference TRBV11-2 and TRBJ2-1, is EAGVAQSPRYKIIEKRQSVAFWCNPISGHATLYWYQQILGQGPKLLIQFQNNGVVDDSQLPKDRFSAERLKGVDSTLKIQPAKLEDSAVYLCASSLETTRVLSYNEQFFGPGTRLTVL.

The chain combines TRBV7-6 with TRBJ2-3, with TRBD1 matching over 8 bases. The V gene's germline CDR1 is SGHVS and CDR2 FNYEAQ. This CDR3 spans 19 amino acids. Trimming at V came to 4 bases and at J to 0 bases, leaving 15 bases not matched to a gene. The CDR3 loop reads CASSYRARGRPPSTDTQYF. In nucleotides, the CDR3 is TGTGCCAGCAGCTACCGTGCCAGGGGGCGTCCGCCTAGCACAGATACGCAGTATTTT.

DNA for the CDR3: TGTGCCAGCAATCCTGGGAGGACCGAAGATACGCAGTATTTT. Translating it yields CASNPGRTEDTQYF. The chain joins TRBV9 to TRBJ2-3; D possibly corresponds to TRBD2 (6 bases). The V gene lost 6 bases and the J gene lost 5 bases, with 16 bases spanning the gap. The germline gives CDR1 SGDLS, CDR2 YYNGEE. The CDR3 has 14 amino acids.

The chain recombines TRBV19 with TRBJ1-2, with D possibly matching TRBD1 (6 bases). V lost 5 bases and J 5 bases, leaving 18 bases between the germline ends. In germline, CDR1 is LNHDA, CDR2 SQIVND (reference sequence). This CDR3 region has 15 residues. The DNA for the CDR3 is TGTGCCAGTAGTCCAAGGAGGCAGGGGAAGTATGGCTACACCTTC. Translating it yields CASSPRRQGKYGYTF.

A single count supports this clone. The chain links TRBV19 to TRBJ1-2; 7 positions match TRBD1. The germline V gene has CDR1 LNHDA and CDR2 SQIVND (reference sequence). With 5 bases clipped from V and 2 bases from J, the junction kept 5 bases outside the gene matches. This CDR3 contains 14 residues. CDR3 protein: CASSSLTGNYGYTF. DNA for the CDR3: TGTGCCAGTAGTTCTTTGACAGGGAACTATGGCTACACCTTC.

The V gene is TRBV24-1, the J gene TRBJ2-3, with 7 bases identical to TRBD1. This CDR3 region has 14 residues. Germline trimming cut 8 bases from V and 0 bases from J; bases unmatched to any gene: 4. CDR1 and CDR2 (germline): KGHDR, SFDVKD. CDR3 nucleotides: TGTGCCACCACCAAGACAGGGAGCACAGATACGCAGTATTTT. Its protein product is CATTKTGSTDTQYF.

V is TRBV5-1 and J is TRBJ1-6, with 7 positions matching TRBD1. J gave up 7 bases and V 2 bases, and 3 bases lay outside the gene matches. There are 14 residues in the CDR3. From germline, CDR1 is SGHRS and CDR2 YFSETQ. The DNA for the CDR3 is TGCGCCAGCAGCTTCGACAGGGTCAATTCACCCCTCCACTTT. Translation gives CASSFDRVNSPLHF.

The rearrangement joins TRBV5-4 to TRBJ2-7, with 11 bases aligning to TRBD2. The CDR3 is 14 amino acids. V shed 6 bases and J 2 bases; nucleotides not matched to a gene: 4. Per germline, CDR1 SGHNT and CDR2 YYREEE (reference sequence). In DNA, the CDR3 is TGTGCCAGCAAATATAGCGGGGGGGCCTACGAGCAGTACTTC. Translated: CASKYSGGAYEQYF. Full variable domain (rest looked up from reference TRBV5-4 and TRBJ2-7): ETGVTQSPTHLIKTRGQQVTLRCSSQSGHNTVSWYQQALGQGPQFIFQYYREEENGRGNFPPRFSGLQFPNYSSELNVNALELDDSALYLCASKYSGGAYEQYFGPGTRLTVT.

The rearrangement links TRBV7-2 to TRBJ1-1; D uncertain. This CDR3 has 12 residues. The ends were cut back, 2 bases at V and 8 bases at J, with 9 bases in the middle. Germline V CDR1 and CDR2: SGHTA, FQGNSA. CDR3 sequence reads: CASSLPGLEAFF. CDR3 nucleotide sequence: TGTGCCAGCAGCTTACCGGGCCTCGAAGCTTTCTTT.

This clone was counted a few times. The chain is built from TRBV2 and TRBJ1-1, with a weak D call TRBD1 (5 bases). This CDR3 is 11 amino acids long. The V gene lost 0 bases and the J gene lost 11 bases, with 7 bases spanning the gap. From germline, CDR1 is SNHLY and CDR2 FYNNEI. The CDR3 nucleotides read TGTGCCAGCAGTGAAGCAGGGGCCGCTTTCTTT. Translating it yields CASSEAGAAFF.

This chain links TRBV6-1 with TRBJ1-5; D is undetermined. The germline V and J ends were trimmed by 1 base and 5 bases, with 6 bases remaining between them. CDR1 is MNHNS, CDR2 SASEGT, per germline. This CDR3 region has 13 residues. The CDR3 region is CASSEGWDQPQHF. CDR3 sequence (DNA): TGTGCCAGCAGTGAAGGCTGGGATCAGCCCCAGCATTTT.

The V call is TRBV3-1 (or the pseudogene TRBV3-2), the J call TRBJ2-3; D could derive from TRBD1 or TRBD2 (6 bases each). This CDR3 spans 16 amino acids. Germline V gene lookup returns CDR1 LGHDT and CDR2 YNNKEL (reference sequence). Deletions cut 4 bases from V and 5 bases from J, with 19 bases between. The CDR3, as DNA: TGTGCCAGCAGCCCGAGCATGTTCGGGGGCAGAGATACGCAGTATTTT. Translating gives CASSPSMFGGRDTQYF.

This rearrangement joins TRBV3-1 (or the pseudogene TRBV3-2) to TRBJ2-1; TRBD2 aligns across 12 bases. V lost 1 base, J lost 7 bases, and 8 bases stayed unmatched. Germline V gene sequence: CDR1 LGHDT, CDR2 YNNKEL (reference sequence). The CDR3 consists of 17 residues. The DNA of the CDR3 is TGTGCCAGCAGCCAAGTGGTACTAGCGGGAGGTGGGAATGAGCAGTTCTTC. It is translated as CASSQVVLAGGGNEQFF.